The present T cell receptor beta chain was sequenced within a study of blood T cells in healthy people across ages. Findings and limits, study-wide: Bulk PBMC profiling left naive and antigen-experienced comparisons inconclusive. Long-lived donors carried more naive CD4+ cells and greater diversity than aged donors. Diversity estimates drawn from one million T cells were deemed underestimates.

As for this clonotype: What it recognizes is unknown.

V lost 2 bases and J lost 4, with 8 bases in between. Germline-derived CDR1 and CDR2 are SQVTM and ANQGSEA. This CDR3 contains 12 residues. For the second PCR, which ran for roughly 7 to 11 cycles, a sample-barcoded 5' primer and a J-beta primer mix were used. TCRdb re-called the 5' RACE reads through MiXCR, storing one row per CDR3 protein. The sample has about 1.1 million distinct CDR3 sequences; around two fifths are singletons. This receptor was taken from a man aged 18-30 years in good health. Sequences were obtained from blood. The chain joins TRBV29-1 to TRBJ1-1, with D unclear. CDR3: CSVEQSITEAFF. DNA of the CDR3: TGCAGCGTTGAACAGAGTATCACTGAAGCTTTCTTT.